This TCR beta chain was identified in a study of blood T cell repertoires in COVID-19. Study at large: Samples representing acute and convalescent COVID-19 were sourced from the United States, Italy and Spain. The analysed material was cDNA or gDNA that came from T cells, B-cell-depleted T cells, or PBMCs.

Some clones are missing from TCRdb's copy, which holds only in-frame ones; the method was immunoSEQ multiplex PCR. The sample has over 350,000 clones; roughly 90% are singletons. Across about two dozen US areas, participants ranged in age from about 18 to 100 years. Participants' reported clinical history set cohort assignment. V was pared by 5 bases and J by 1 base, with 5 bases of the junction left unmatched. The CDR3 contains 15 residues. Germline values: CDR1 SGHVS, CDR2 FQNEAQ. V is TRBV7-8 and J is TRBJ2-3; 8 bases match TRBD2. This sequence originates from a woman in her twenties or thirties with acute COVID-19. The sequenced sample consisted of PBMCs or T cells enriched from blood (not recorded which). CDR3 nucleotides: TGTGCCAGCAGCGTCTTAGCGGGGCGCACAGATACGCAGTATTTT. Amino acids: CASSVLAGRTDTQYF. Full variable domain (rest looked up from reference TRBV7-8 and TRBJ2-3): GAGVSQSPRYKVAKRGQDVALRCDPISGHVSLFWYQQALGQGPEFLTYFQNEAQLDKSGLPSDRFFAERPEGSVSTLKIQRTQQEDSAVYLCASSVLAGRTDTQYFGPGTRLTVL.